These 3 T cell receptor beta chains share one sample of origin, sequenced in a study of cytomegalovirus exposure and HLA in healthy donors. Use of 60 Vbeta and 13 Jbeta primers characterized the PCR. Libraries were prepared by immunoSEQ multiplex PCR; TCRdb keeps only in-frame clonotypes and omits some of them. The sample consists of around 170,000 clones, around four fifths of them appearing once. The sequenced material came from PBMCs. All receptors derive from a woman aged 45-65 years in good health and CMV-seropositive.

This sequence joins TRBV7-9 and TRBJ1-3; 9 bases fit TRBD1. Germline loops: CDR1 SEHNR, CDR2 FQNEAQ (reference sequence). V lost 6 bases and J lost 2; bases outside the gene matches: 17. CDR3 length: 19 amino acids. The CDR3 DNA is TGTGCCAGCAGGGATACTAGAGGACCGGGACAGGGAGCTGGAAACACCATATATTTT. Residues: CASRDTRGPGQGAGNTIYF.

This clone was counted a few times. The chain's CDR3 is CASSLDRWSVEAFF. CDR3 DNA sequence: TGTGCCAGCAGCTTGGACCGGTGGTCTGTTGAAGCTTTCTTT. The rearrangement links TRBV5-4 to TRBJ1-1; D gene unclear. Germline V lookup: CDR1 SGHNT, CDR2 YYREEE (reference sequence). V dropped 0 bases and J dropped 7 bases, with 13 bases sitting between them. The CDR3 runs to 14 residues.

The rearrangement links TRBV7-2 to TRBJ2-4; TRBD2 is a possible D gene (6 bases). CDR1 SGHTA and CDR2 FQGNSA come from the germline V gene. V lost 5 bases and J lost 0, with 17 bases in between. The CDR3 runs 17 residues. CDR3 DNA: TGTGCCAGCAGCCGTTGGGACTTAAAATTAGCCAAAAACATTCAGTACTTC. This encodes CASSRWDLKLAKNIQYF. Full variable domain (missing parts from reference TRBV7-2 and TRBJ2-4): GAGVSQSPSNKVTEKGKDVELRCDPISGHTALYWYRQSLGQGLEFLIYFQGNSAPDKSGLPSDRFSAERTGGSVSTLTIQRTQQEDSAVYLCASSRWDLKLAKNIQYFGAGTRLSVL.